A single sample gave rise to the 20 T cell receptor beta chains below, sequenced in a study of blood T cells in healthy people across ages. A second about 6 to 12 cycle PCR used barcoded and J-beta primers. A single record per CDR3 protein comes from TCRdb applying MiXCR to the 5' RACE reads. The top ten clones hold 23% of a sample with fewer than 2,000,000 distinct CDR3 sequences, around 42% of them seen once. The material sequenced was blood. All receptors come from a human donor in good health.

CDR3 nucleotide sequence: TGCAGTGCTAGTAACAGTTTGGGCTACACCTTC. This gives the protein CSASNSLGYTF. This chain connects TRBV20-1 to TRBJ1-2; D is unresolved. The CDR3 runs to 11 residues. V dropped 3 bases and J dropped 8 bases, with 10 bases sitting between them. Germline V CDR1 and CDR2: DFQATT, SNEGSKA (reference sequence).

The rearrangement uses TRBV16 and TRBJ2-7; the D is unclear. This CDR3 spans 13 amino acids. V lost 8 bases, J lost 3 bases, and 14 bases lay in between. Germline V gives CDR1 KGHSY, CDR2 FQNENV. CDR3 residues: CASRGLLNYEQYF. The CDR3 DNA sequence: TGTGCCAGCCGTGGCCTTCTGAACTACGAGCAGTACTTC.

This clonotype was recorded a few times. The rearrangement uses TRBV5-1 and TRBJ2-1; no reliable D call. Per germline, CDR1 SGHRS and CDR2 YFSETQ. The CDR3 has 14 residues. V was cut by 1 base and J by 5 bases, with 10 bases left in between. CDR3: CASSLSGSHNEQFF. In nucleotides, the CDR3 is TGCGCCAGCAGCTTGTCCGGCAGTCACAATGAGCAGTTCTTC.

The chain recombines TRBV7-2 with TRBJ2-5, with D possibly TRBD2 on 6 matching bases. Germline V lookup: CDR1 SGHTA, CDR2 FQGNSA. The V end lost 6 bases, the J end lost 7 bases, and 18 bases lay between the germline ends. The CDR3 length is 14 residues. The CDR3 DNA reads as TGTGCCAGCAGGGCTTTCGTAGGGAGGAGGACCCAGTACTTC. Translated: CASRAFVGRRTQYF.

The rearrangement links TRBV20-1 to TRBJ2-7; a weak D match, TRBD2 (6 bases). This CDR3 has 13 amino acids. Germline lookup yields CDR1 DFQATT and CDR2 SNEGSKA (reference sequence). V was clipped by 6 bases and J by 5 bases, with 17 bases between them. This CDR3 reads CSAKPAGRNEQYF. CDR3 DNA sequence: TGCAGTGCAAAGCCGGCAGGGAGGAACGAGCAGTACTTC.

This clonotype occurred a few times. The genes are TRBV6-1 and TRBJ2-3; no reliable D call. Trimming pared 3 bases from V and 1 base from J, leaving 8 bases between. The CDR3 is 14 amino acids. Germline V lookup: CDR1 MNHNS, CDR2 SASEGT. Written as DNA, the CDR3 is TGTGCCAGCAGTGAGGGATTTGGCACAGATACGCAGTATTTT. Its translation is CASSEGFGTDTQYF.

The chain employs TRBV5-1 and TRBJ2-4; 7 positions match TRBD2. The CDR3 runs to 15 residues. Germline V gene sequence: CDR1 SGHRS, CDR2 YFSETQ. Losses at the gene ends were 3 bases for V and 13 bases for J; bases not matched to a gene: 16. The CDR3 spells CASSYASGSYNEQYF. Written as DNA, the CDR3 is TGCGCCAGCAGCTATGCTAGCGGCTCTTACAATGAGCAGTACTTC.

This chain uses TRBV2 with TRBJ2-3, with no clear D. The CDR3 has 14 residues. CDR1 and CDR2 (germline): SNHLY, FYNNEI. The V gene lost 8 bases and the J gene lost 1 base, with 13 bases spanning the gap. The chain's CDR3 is CASGSGPGTDTQYF. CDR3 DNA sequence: TGTGCCAGCGGGTCGGGTCCAGGCACAGATACGCAGTATTTT.

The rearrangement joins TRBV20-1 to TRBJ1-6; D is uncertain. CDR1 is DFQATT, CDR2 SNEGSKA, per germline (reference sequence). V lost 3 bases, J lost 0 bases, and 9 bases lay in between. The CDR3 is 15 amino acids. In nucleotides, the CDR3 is TGCAGTGCTAGTATGAGGGACTCCTATAATTCACCCCTCCACTTT. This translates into CSASMRDSYNSPLHF.

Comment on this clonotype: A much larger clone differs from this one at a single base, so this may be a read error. The CDR3 loop is CASSQGDGRSYGYTF. The CDR3 region has the DNA TGTGCCAGCAGCCAGGGTGACGGTCGAAGCTATGGCTACACCTTC. This rearrangement joins TRBV4-2 to TRBJ1-2; D unresolved. The CDR3 contains 15 residues. V gave up 3 bases and J gave up 4 bases, with 15 bases separating them. Germline-derived CDR1 and CDR2 are LGHNA and YNFKEQ.

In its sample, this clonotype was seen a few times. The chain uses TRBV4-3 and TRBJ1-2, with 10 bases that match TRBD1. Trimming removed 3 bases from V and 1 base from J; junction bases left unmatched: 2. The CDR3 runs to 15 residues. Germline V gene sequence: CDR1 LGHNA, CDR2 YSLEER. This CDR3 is CASSQGTGVNYGYTF. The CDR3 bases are TGCGCCAGCAGCCAGGGGACAGGGGTTAACTATGGCTACACCTTC.

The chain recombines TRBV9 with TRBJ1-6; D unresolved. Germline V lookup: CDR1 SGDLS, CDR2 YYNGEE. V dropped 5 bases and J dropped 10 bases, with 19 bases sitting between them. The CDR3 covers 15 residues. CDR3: CASSNGRVSRSPLHF. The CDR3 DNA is TGTGCCAGCAGTAATGGAAGGGTATCAAGATCACCCCTCCACTTT. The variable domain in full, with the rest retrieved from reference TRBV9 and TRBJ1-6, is DSGVTQTPKHLITATGQRVTLRCSPRSGDLSVYWYQQSLDQGLQFLIQYYNGEERAKGNILERFSAQQFPDLHSELNLSSLELGDSALYFCASSNGRVSRSPLHFGNGTRLTVT.

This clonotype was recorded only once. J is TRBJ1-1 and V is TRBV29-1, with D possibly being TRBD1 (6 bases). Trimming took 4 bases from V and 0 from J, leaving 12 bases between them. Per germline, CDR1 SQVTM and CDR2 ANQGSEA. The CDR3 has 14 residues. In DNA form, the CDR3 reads TGCAGCGTTGCCCCGGGACATCTGAACACTGAAGCTTTCTTT. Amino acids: CSVAPGHLNTEAFF.

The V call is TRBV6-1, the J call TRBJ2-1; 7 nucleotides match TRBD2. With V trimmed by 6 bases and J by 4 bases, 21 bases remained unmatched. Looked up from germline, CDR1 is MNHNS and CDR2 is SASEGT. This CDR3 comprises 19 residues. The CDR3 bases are TGTGCCAGCAGCCCTCGAATTATCTGGCGGGGGAAAAAGTACAATGAGCAGTTCTTC. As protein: CASSPRIIWRGKKYNEQFF.

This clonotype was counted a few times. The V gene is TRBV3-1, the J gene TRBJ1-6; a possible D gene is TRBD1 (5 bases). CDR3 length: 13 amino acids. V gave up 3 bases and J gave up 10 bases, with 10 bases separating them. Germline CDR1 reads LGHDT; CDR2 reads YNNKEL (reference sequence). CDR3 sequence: CASSQGRGSPLHF. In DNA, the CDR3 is TGTGCCAGCAGCCAGGGGCGTGGGTCACCCCTCCACTTT.

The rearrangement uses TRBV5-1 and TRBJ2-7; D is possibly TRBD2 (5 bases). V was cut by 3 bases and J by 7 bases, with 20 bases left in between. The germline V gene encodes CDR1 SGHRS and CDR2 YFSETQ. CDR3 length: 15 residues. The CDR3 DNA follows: TGCGCCAGCAGCTGGGAAGGTAGCGTCCCCAATGAGCAGTACTTC. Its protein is CASSWEGSVPNEQYF.

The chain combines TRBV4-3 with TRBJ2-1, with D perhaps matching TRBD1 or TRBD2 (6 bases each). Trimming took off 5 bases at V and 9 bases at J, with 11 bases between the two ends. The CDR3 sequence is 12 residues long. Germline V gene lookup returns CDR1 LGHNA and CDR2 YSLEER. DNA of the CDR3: TGCGCCAGCAGCGGGGGGCCGCGTGAGCAGTTCTTC. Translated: CASSGGPREQFF.

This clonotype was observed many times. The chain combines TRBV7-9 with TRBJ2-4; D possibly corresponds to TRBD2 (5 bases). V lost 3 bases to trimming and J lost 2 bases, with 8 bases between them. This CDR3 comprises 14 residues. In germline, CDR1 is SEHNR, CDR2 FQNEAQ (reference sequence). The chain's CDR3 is CASSFPGTKNIQYF. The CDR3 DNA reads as TGTGCCAGCAGCTTCCCGGGAACCAAAAACATTCAGTACTTC.

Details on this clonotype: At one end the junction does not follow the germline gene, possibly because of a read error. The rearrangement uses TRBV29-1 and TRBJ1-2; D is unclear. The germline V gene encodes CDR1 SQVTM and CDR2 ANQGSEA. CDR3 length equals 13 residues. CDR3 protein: CSVDKYLNCGYTF. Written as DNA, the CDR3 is TGCAGCGTCGACAAGTACCTTAACTGTGGCTACACCTTC.

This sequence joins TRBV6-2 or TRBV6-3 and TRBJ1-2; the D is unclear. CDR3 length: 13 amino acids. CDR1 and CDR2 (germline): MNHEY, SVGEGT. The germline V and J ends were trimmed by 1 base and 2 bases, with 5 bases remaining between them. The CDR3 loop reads CASSYWRNYGYTF. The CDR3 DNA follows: TGTGCCAGCAGTTACTGGAGGAACTATGGCTACACCTTC.